This entry features one T cell receptor beta chain sequence. This entry belongs to a study of blood T cell repertoires in COVID-19. J gave up 0 bases and V 6 bases, and 10 bases lay outside the gene matches. The CDR3 consists of 17 residues. Germline CDR1 and CDR2: MDHEN and SYDVKM. Sequencing used immunoSEQ multiplex PCR; TCRdb keeps in-frame clones, though not all of them. The top ten clones hold around 2.7% of a sample with under 200,000 clones, roughly four fifths of them seen once. The sequenced sample was peripheral blood. The chain is built from TRBV28 and TRBJ1-2; 10 bases map to TRBD1. This receptor was taken from a woman older than 75 with COVID-19, enrolled during active disease. The CDR3 is CASRTTGGAPSNYGYTF. For the CDR3, the DNA is TGTGCCAGCAGAACGACAGGGGGCGCCCCCTCTAACTATGGCTACACCTTC.